This T cell receptor (beta chain) was recovered during a study of regulatory T cells in long-lasting Graves disease. Study findings and constraints: Persistent disease showed a preference for TRBV28, TRBJ1-2 and TRBJ2-5. Whereas new patients shared some 970 public clonotypes, persistent patients shared more, at under 3,500. Patients whose Graves' disease persisted exhibited lower TCR diversity than those newly diagnosed.

Germline CDR1 reads KGHDR; CDR2 reads SFDVKD. The CDR3 runs 15 residues. V lost 2 bases, J lost 3 bases, and 10 bases lay in between. The sample's time point: persistent/refractory GD, antithyroid drugs over 5 years with positive TRAb. Construction of the TCR library relied on RNA isolated from PBMCs. The peripheral blood volume drawn was 7 to 10 milliliters, and it was collected into EDTA tubes. To make TCR beta libraries, researchers used iRepertoire HTBI primers and Arm-PCR of CDR3 regions. Each CDR3 protein gets one entry after TCRdb re-called the multiplex PCR reads with MiXCR. This sample has fewer than 400,000 distinct CDR3 sequences; roughly a fifth occur once, and the top ten carry less than 35%. This clonotype was seen more than once but under ten times. Antigen: not known.

The genes are TRBV24-1 and TRBJ1-5; tentatively, D is TRBD1 (6 bases). The source is a female donor with Graves disease. The specimen comprised peripheral blood mononuclear cells (PBMCs), sampled when the disease was refractory, from a patient treated with antithyroid drugs. The DNA for the CDR3 is TGTGCCACCAGTGATTACCGACAGGTCAATCAGCCCCAGCATTTT. Protein: CATSDYRQVNQPQHF.